Listed below are T cell receptor beta chains from one sample, sequenced in a study of T-cell reconstitution after alpha-beta-depleted transplantation in children. TCRdb used MiXCR to reprocess the PCR reads, holding one entry per CDR3 protein. The table shows under 450,000 distinct CDR3 sequences, with 15% to 20% occurring only once. Sample: PBMCs, mostly from graft donor cells, taken 360 days after TCRalphabeta/CD19-depleted stem cell transplant. The source of these receptors is a boy less than two years old who had a stem cell transplant for Wiskott-Aldrich syndrome, so the T cells may come from the graft donor. Both conserved end residues are part of each CDR3. Fields, in order: J gene, D gene, clone size, V gene, CDR3 protein, CDR3 DNA. The D gene is left open where the match is weak. Clone size is not always given. Where it is, it says once, few, many or a class for expanded clones.

>TRBJ2-3|TRBD1|-|TRBV29-1
CSVGQGRADTQYF
TGCAGCGTCGGACAGGGGAGGGCAGATACGCAGTATTTT
>TRBJ2-4|-|-|TRBV18
CASSPPLGRRAKNIQYF
TGTGCCAGCTCACCACCTCTGGGGAGACGAGCCAAAAACATTCAGTACTTC
>TRBJ1-1|-|few|TRBV20-1
CSAKISYTEAFF
TGCAGTGCCAAAATCTCCTACACTGAAGCTTTCTTT
>TRBJ1-1|-|few|TRBV6-5
CASMRGTEAFF
TGTGCCAGCATGCGGGGCACTGAAGCTTTCTTT
>TRBJ1-2|-|many|TRBV5-1
CASSLIQNYGYTF
TGCGCCAGCAGCTTAATACAGAACTATGGCTACACCTTC
>TRBJ2-5|-|few|TRBV20-1
CSARGGLGAGIQETQYF
TGCAGTGCTAGAGGAGGGCTGGGGGCGGGGATACAAGAGACCCAGTACTTC
>TRBJ2-7|-|-|TRBV4-3
CASSQEGQGPYEQYF
TGCGCCAGCAGCCAAGAGGGGCAGGGGCCCTACGAGCAGTACTTC
>TRBJ2-5|-|few|TRBV29-1
CSVEDSPGQQETQYF
TGCAGCGTTGAAGATTCCCCGGGACAACAAGAGACCCAGTACTTC
>TRBJ2-7|-|-|TRBV7-8
CASSLSQVDEQYF
TGTGCCAGCAGCTTAAGCCAGGTCGACGAGCAGTACTTC
>TRBJ2-5|-|few|TRBV20-1
CSASTGIGETQYF
TGCAGTGCTAGTACGGGGATCGGGGAGACCCAGTACTTC
>TRBJ2-1|TRBD2|-|TRBV6-2/TRBV6-3
CASSYPLAGGWSSYNEQFF
TGTGCCAGCAGTTACCCCCTAGCGGGAGGGTGGAGCTCCTACAATGAGCAGTTCTTC
>TRBJ2-1|TRBD1|-|TRBV6-1
CASSPGTGANEQFF
TGTGCCAGCAGCCCCGGGACAGGGGCCAATGAGCAGTTCTTC
>TRBJ2-3|TRBD2|few|TRBV4-2
CASSQGLAGVKESTDTQYF
TGTGCCAGCAGCCAGGGACTAGCGGGGGTCAAGGAGAGCACAGATACGCAGTATTTT
>TRBJ1-1|-|few|TRBV12-3/TRBV12-4
CASSLGFAWKNTEAFF
TGTGCCAGCAGTCTCGGGTTCGCATGGAAGAACACTGAAGCTTTCTTT
>TRBJ2-1|-|few|TRBV6-5
CASSYLRIPYNEQFF
TGTGCCAGCAGTTACTTGCGGATACCCTACAATGAGCAGTTCTTC
>TRBJ2-6|TRBD1|few|TRBV29-1
CSVEGQETSGANVLTF
TGCAGCGTTGAGGGACAGGAAACATCTGGGGCCAACGTCCTGACTTTC
>TRBJ2-1|TRBD2|-|TRBV5-1
CASSLQRGKYNEQFF
TGCGCCAGCAGCTTGCAGCGGGGGAAATACAATGAGCAGTTCTTC
>TRBJ2-3|-|-|TRBV18
CASSPGRVADTQYF
TGTGCCAGCTCACCTGGCAGGGTGGCAGATACGCAGTATTTT
>TRBJ2-4|TRBD1|many|TRBV12-3/TRBV12-4
CASSPQRLTGSGIQYF
TGTGCCAGCAGTCCCCAGCGCTTGACAGGGTCTGGCATTCAGTACTTC
>TRBJ1-2|TRBD1|few|TRBV3-1
CASSQEGTGAYGYTF
TGTGCCAGCAGCCAAGAAGGGACAGGGGCTTATGGCTACACCTTC
>TRBJ1-2|-|few|TRBV20-1
CSARDKGTSPGGYTF
TGCAGTGCTAGAGATAAGGGGACATCTCCGGGAGGCTACACCTTC
>TRBJ2-5|TRBD1|once|TRBV12-3/TRBV12-4
CASSLGTGTKETQYF
TGTGCCAGCAGTTTGGGGACAGGGACCAAAGAGACCCAGTACTTC
>TRBJ1-4|-|-|TRBV7-2
CASSLPLAGEKLFF
TGTGCCAGCAGCTTACCCCTAGCAGGCGAAAAACTGTTTTTT
>TRBJ2-7|-|few|TRBV2
CASTGHPSGEQYF
TGTGCCAGCACAGGCCACCCCTCAGGCGAGCAGTACTTC
>TRBJ2-1|-|few|TRBV20-1
CSARGDPGYYNEQFF
TGCAGTGCTAGAGGGGATCCGGGGTACTACAATGAGCAGTTCTTC
>TRBJ2-3|TRBD2|few|TRBV29-1
CSVGNLAGATDTQYF
TGCAGCGTTGGAAATCTAGCGGGGGCCACAGATACGCAGTATTTT
>TRBJ2-2|-|-|TRBV5-5
CASSLRSGPGNTGELFF
TGTGCCAGCAGCTTGAGGTCAGGGCCTGGGAACACCGGGGAGCTGTTTTTT
>TRBJ2-7|TRBD2|-|TRBV11-2
CASTKISSGRYYEQYF
TGTGCCAGCACTAAAATCTCTAGCGGGAGGTACTACGAGCAGTACTTC
>TRBJ2-2|TRBD1|few|TRBV5-1
CASSLRQGAGNWELFF
TGCGCCAGCAGCTTACGCCAGGGGGCTGGGAACTGGGAGCTGTTTTTT
>TRBJ1-2|TRBD1|few|TRBV2
CATEQGLNYGYTF
TGTGCCACCGAACAGGGGCTTAACTATGGCTACACCTTC
>TRBJ2-7|TRBD2|many|TRBV5-1
CASSSPTSGRTYEQYF
TGCGCCAGCAGCTCCCCTACTAGCGGGAGAACCTACGAGCAGTACTTC
>TRBJ2-7|-|few|TRBV24-1
CATSDSAGPYEQYF
TGTGCCACCAGTGATTCAGCTGGCCCCTACGAGCAGTACTTC
>TRBJ2-5|-|-|TRBV5-1
CASSWDLIQETQYF
TGCGCCAGCAGCTGGGACCTCATACAAGAGACCCAGTACTTC
>TRBJ2-7|-|once|TRBV12-3/TRBV12-4
CASSRLDCEQYF
TGTGCCAGCAGTAGACTAGACTGCGAGCAGTACTTC
>TRBJ2-3|-|few|TRBV19
CASREWDTQYF
TGTGCCAGTAGGGAATGGGATACGCAGTATTTT
>TRBJ2-7|TRBD1|few|TRBV27
CASSLLGTGIVYEQYF
TGTGCCAGCAGTCTTCTCGGGACAGGGATTGTCTACGAGCAGTACTTC
>TRBJ2-5|-|-|TRBV7-2
CASSFSGNQETQYF
TGTGCCAGCAGCTTTTCGGGGAACCAAGAGACCCAGTACTTC
>TRBJ2-3|-|few|TRBV5-1
CASSQKPTRRRTDTQYF
TGCGCCAGCAGCCAAAAGCCTACTAGACGGCGGACAGATACGCAGTATTTT
>TRBJ2-2|TRBD1|-|TRBV25-1
CASSESGRGLKTGELFF
TGTGCCAGCAGTGAATCCGGCAGGGGGCTTAAAACCGGGGAGCTGTTTTTT
>TRBJ2-5|TRBD2|few|TRBV24-1
CATSAGLSKETQYF
TGTGCCACCAGTGCGGGACTATCAAAAGAGACCCAGTACTTC
>TRBJ2-7|TRBD1|few|TRBV15
CATSRDRDSVAYEQYF
TGTGCCACCAGCAGAGATCGGGACAGTGTAGCCTACGAGCAGTACTTC
>TRBJ2-3|-|-|TRBV7-9
CASSHATGGTDTQYF
TGTGCCAGCAGCCACGCGACTGGGGGCACAGATACGCAGTATTTT
>TRBJ2-3|-|-|TRBV10-2
CASSERGRTDTQYF
TGCGCCAGCAGTGAACGGGGCAGGACAGATACGCAGTATTTT
>TRBJ2-6|-|-|TRBV6-1
CASSPPLGPGANVLTF
TGTGCCAGCAGTCCACCTTTGGGGCCTGGGGCCAACGTCCTGACTTTC
>TRBJ2-3|TRBD1|-|TRBV4-3
CASSQGRGRNTQYF
TGCGCCAGCAGCCAAGGCAGGGGGCGAAATACGCAGTATTTT
>TRBJ2-1|TRBD2|many|TRBV12-3/TRBV12-4
CASSSTSGGRNEQFF
TGTGCCAGCAGTTCGACTAGCGGGGGGAGAAATGAGCAGTTCTTC
>TRBJ2-1|TRBD1|few|TRBV6-2/TRBV6-3
CASIQRGLGSYNEQFF
TGTGCCAGCATCCAGAGGGGGCTGGGTTCCTACAATGAGCAGTTCTTC
>TRBJ2-1|-|-|TRBV5-1
CASSLDLRVNEQFF
TGCGCCAGCAGTTTGGACTTGAGAGTAAATGAGCAGTTCTTC
>TRBJ2-1|TRBD2|-|TRBV3-1
CASSHRTGLAGYNEQFF
TGTGCCAGCAGCCATCGGACGGGACTAGCGGGCTACAATGAGCAGTTCTTC
>TRBJ2-7|TRBD1|-|TRBV16
CASSHSPGTAYEQYF
TGTGCCAGCAGCCACTCTCCCGGGACAGCCTACGAGCAGTACTTC
>TRBJ2-7|TRBD2|few|TRBV12-3/TRBV12-4
CASSPSGRRVYEQYF
TGTGCCAGCAGCCCCAGCGGGAGAAGGGTCTACGAGCAGTACTTC
>TRBJ2-3|TRBD2|-|TRBV18
CASSPYRTGGGTDTQYF
TGTGCCAGCTCACCATACCGTACGGGAGGTGGCACAGATACGCAGTATTTT
>TRBJ1-6|TRBD1|few|TRBV12-3/TRBV12-4
CASSSGGNSPLHF
TGTGCCAGCAGCTCAGGGGGTAATTCACCCCTCCACTTT
>TRBJ2-2|TRBD2|few|TRBV12-3/TRBV12-4
CASRKTSGRATGELFF
TGTGCCAGCAGGAAGACTAGCGGGAGGGCAACCGGGGAGCTGTTTTTT
>TRBJ2-1|TRBD2|few|TRBV12-3/TRBV12-4
CASSFGFELAGVSNEQFF
TGTGCCAGCAGTTTTGGATTCGAACTAGCGGGAGTGAGTAATGAGCAGTTCTTC
>TRBJ1-2|-|-|TRBV19
CASSPRGAGYTF
TGTGCCAGTAGTCCCCGTGGAGCTGGCTACACCTTC